Listed here are 10 T cell receptor beta chains from one sample, sequenced in a study of blood T cell repertoires in COVID-19. Sequencing was performed with immunoSEQ multiplex PCR; in TCRdb, only in-frame clones are kept and a portion is missing. Of about 78,000 clones in the sample, 70% to 90% were seen once. Sequencing was performed on peripheral blood. These receptor sequences come from a woman older than 75 with active or convalescent COVID-19.

The chain uses TRBV5-1 and TRBJ2-5; D may be TRBD2 (6 bases). CDR1 is SGHRS and CDR2 is YFSETQ in the germline V gene. The CDR3 is 14 residues long. V dropped 3 bases and J dropped 2 bases, with 11 bases sitting between them. CDR3 protein: CASSSGAGQETQYF. CDR3 nucleotides: TGCGCCAGCAGCTCTGGGGCGGGGCAAGAGACCCAGTACTTC.

Comment on this clone: At one end, the junction sequence differs from germline, possibly due to a read error. The rearrangement links TRBV3-1 (or the pseudogene TRBV3-2) to TRBJ2-3; TRBD2 agrees at 10 bases. Germline-derived CDR1 and CDR2 are LGHDT and YNNKEL (reference sequence). The CDR3 runs to 17 residues. CDR3 sequence: CASNQKRGGRGTDTQYF. CDR3 DNA: TGTGCCAGCAACCAAAAGCGGGGGGGCCGAGGCACAGATACGCAGTATTTT.

The J gene is TRBJ1-2, the V gene TRBV14, with a possible D match to TRBD1 (5 bases). With 2 bases removed from V and 3 bases from J, the gap between germline ends came to 7 bases. CDR3 length: 13 residues. Germline CDR1 and CDR2: SGHDN and FVKESK. The CDR3 DNA follows: TGTGCCAGCAGCCAACGACAGCACTATGGCTACACCTTC. Protein product: CASSQRQHYGYTF.

This chain joins TRBV28 and TRBJ1-2; D ambiguous. Deletions cut 3 bases from V and 2 bases from J, with 10 bases between. CDR3 length: 14 residues. Germline CDR1 is MDHEN and CDR2 is SYDVKM. CDR3 bases: TGTGCCAGCAGTTTCGGACGGGAAAACTATGGCTACACCTTC. Protein sequence: CASSFGRENYGYTF.

The chain joins TRBV6-5 to TRBJ2-3; 7 nucleotides line up with TRBD2. The CDR3 has 13 amino acids. The germline CDR1 and CDR2 sequences are MNHEY and SVGAGI. Trimming cost V 11 bases and J 8 bases; bases outside gene matches: 13. The CDR3 spells CAVGGGSRGTQYF. In DNA form, the CDR3 reads TGTGCCGTAGGTGGCGGGAGTAGGGGTACGCAGTATTTT.

The V call is TRBV6-5, the J call TRBJ2-3, with 8 bases that match TRBD1. Germline V gene sequence: CDR1 MNHEY, CDR2 SVGAGI. The V segment lost 4 bases and the J segment 6 bases; nucleotides outside the gene matches: 6. The CDR3 runs to 14 residues. This CDR3 is CASSLGRGRDTQYF. CDR3 nucleotides: TGTGCCAGCAGTTTGGGCAGGGGGCGCGATACGCAGTATTTT.

The V and J genes are TRBV28 and TRBJ2-7; 11 bases agree with TRBD1. The length of the CDR3 is 15 residues. J was trimmed by 3 bases and V by 5 bases; bases with no gene match: 6. Germline V lookup: CDR1 MDHEN, CDR2 SYDVKM. In DNA form, the CDR3 reads TGTGCCAGCAGTCCCCTCGGGACAGGGGGCTACGAGCAGTACTTC. This sequence encodes CASSPLGTGGYEQYF. The full variable domain, its missing parts supplied by reference TRBV28 and TRBJ2-7, is DVKVTQSSRYLVKRTGEKVFLECVQDMDHENMFWYRQDPGLGLRLIYFSYDVKMKEKGDIPEGYSVSREKKERFSLILESASTNQTSMYLCASSPLGTGGYEQYFGPGTRLTVT.

The chain combines TRBV9 with TRBJ1-4, with 7 positions matching TRBD1. Trimming removed 3 bases from V and 8 bases from J; junction bases left unmatched: 10. The CDR3 spans 15 residues. The germline gives CDR1 SGDLS, CDR2 YYNGEE. CDR3 DNA: TGTGCCAGCAGCGCGACAGGGAGTAAGGGCGAAAAACTGTTTTTT. Protein product: CASSATGSKGEKLFF.

The chain links TRBV29-1 to TRBJ2-3; D is ambiguous. V lost 7 bases, J lost 6 bases, and 11 bases lay in between. The CDR3 is 11 amino acids. Germline-derived CDR1 and CDR2 are SQVTM and ANQGSEA. DNA of the CDR3: TGCAGCGGTGTCGGAGAGGATACGCAGTATTTT. Translation: CSGVGEDTQYF.

The rearrangement links TRBV7-2 to TRBJ1-5; D uncertain. Germline V gives CDR1 SGHTA, CDR2 FQGNSA. This CDR3 comprises 13 residues. V dropped 2 bases and J dropped 7 bases, with 9 bases sitting between them. DNA for the CDR3: TGTGCCAGCAGCTTATTTTCACAACAGCCCCAGCATTTT. Protein product: CASSLFSQQPQHF.